The source of this TCR beta chain is a study of T cell responses to AZD1222 COVID-19 vaccine. Study outcomes and limitations: The study identified only six AZD1222 recipients as seropositive at baseline. No day 14 peak samples; only post-peak repertoires were characterized. Breadth and depth of Spike-specific TCRs rose after two AZD1222 doses. The donors showed a predominance of white British ancestry and of females, with possible underestimation of clonal diversity.

The V gene's germline CDR1 is LGHDT and CDR2 YNNKEL (reference sequence). CDR3 length: 14 residues. V lost 4 bases and J lost 0, with 9 bases in between. Data came from immunoSEQ multiplex PCR; TCRdb stores just in-frame clones and leaves some out. The sample shows tens of thousands of clones, roughly 78% of them seen only once. This clone showed up just once. The antigen remains unidentified. Material: peripheral blood, obtained on day 0 of AZD1222 vaccination. The chain combines TRBV3-1 (or the pseudogene TRBV3-2) with TRBJ2-5; D remains unclear. The sequence came from an adult in good health. CDR3: CASSPRLYQETQYF. The CDR3 DNA is TGTGCCAGCAGCCCGAGACTGTACCAAGAGACCCAGTACTTC.